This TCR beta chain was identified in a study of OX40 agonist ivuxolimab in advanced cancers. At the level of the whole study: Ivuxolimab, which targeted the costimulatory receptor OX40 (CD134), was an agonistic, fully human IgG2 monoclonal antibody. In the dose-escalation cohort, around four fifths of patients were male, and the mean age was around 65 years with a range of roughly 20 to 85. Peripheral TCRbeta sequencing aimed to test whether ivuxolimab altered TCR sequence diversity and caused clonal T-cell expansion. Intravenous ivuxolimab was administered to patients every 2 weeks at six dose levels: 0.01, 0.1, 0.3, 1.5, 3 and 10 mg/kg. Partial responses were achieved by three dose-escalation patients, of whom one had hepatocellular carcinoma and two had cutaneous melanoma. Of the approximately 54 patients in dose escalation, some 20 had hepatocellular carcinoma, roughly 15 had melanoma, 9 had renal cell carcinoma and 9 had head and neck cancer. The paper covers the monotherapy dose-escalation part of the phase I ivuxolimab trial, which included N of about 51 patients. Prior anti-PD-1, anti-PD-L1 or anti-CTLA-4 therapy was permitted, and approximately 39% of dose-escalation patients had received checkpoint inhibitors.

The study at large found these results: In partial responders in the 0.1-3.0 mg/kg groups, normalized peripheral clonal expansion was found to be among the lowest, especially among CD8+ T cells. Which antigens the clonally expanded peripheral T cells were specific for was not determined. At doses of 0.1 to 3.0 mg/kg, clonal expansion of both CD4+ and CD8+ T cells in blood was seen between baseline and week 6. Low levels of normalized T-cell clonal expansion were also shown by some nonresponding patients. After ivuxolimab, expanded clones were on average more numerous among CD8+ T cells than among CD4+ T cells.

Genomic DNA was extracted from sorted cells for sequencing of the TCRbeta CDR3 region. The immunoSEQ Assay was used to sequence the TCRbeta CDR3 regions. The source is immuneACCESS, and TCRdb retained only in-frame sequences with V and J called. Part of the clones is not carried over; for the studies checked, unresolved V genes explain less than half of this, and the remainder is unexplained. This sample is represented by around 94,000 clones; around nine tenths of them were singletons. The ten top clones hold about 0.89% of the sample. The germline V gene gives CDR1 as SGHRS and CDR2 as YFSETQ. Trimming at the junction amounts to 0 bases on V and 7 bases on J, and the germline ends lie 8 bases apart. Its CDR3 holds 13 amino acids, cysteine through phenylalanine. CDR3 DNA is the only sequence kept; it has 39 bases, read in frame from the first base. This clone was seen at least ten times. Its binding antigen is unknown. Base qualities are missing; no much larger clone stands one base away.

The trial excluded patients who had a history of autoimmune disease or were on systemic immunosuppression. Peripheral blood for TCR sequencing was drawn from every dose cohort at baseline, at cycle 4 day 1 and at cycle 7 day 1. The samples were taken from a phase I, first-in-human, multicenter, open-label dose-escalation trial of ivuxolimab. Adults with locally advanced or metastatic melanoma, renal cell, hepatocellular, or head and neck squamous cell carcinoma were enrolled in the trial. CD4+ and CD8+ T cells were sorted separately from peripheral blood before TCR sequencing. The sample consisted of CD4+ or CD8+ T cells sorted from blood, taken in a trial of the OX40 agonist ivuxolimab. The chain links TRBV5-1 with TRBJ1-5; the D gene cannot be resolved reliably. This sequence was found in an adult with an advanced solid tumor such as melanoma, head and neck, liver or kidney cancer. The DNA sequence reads TGCGCCAGCAGCTTGGAAGGATGGCAGCCCCAGCATTTT. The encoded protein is CASSLEGWQPQHF.